This T cell receptor (beta chain) was found in a study of blood T cell repertoires in COVID-19. Across the whole study: PBMCs, B-cell-depleted T cells, or T cells were the source of the cDNA or gDNA that made up the material.

Donors of Cohort 3 who recovered were those that had two negative PCRs, clearance, or symptom resolution. V was pared by 0 bases and J by 3 bases, with 11 bases between. Germline CDR1 reads SGHVS; CDR2 reads FNYEAQ. This CDR3 spans 15 amino acids. Authors' data handling: By means of reference gene primer amplification, nucleated cell counts were estimated. Measured with immunoSEQ multiplex PCR; TCRdb has only the in-frame clones, and not every one. The V and J calls and the clone size are those of that table, but D and trimming were determined from the DNA. The table records about 140,000 clones, roughly 85% of them present only once.

Sequencing input: PBMCs or T cells enriched from blood (not recorded which). The gene calls are TRBV7-6 and TRBJ1-1; possibly TRBD1 for D (5 bases). This TCR was sampled from a woman between 45 and 65 years old who had recovered from COVID-19. In nucleotides, the CDR3 is TGTGCCAGCAGCTTAGCGGTAATAGGGGACACTGAAGCTTTCTTT. Its protein product is CASSLAVIGDTEAFF.